The sequence of this T cell receptor beta chain was determined in a study of T cell repertoires in cytomegalovirus infection. Study-level background: It can be stated that public TCR beta signatures indicated CMV infection as well as a matching HLA type.

As concerns this clonotype: Its antigen is not identified.

The V and J ends lost 6 bases and 0 bases respectively, with 11 bases between them. The CDR3 sequence is 15 residues long. Study-level findings and limits: Summed frequency of public TCR beta families distinguished CMV carriers with the relevant HLA. Clonotype analysis showed dominance of the ex vivo response by HLA-C-restricted CMV-specific TCR beta clonotypes.

TCRdb redid the calling of the reads with MiXCR, one entry per CDR3 protein. Among around 550,000 distinct CDR3 sequences listed, about 30% were seen once. The chain links TRBV12-3 or TRBV12-4 to TRBJ1-4, with D unresolved. This receptor was identified in a human donor in good health (CMV status not recorded). Some clones in this sample may be carry-over from other donors' samples. Sequencing input: PBMCs. This CDR3 is CASSALKTTNEKLFF. Here the CDR3 DNA reads TGTGCCAGCAGCGCGTTGAAGACAACTAATGAAAAACTGTTTTTT.